This T cell receptor beta chain was recorded in a study of beta chain features in type 1 diabetes. Study results and caveats: Among type 1 diabetes patients, VDJ junctions had fewer insertions and more deletions. There was a moderate but significant shortening of TCRB CDR3s in all four CD4+ subsets of Type 1 diabetes patients.

Worth noting for this clone: Its antigen is not known.

The entirety of the isolated RNA underwent reverse transcription, so expressed TCRB transcripts were sequenced. Method: immunoSEQ multiplex PCR; TCRdb's copy keeps in-frame clones and lacks some. The sample gives some 660,000 clones, about 14% of which show up once; approximately 0.039% is in the top ten. Per donor, one heparinised blood draw averaged approximately 110 mL. CDR3 length: 16 residues. Trimming left V 4 bases short and J 0 bases short, with 15 bases between. Germline V CDR1 and CDR2: SGHTA, FQGNSA. The chain has TRBV7-2 and TRBJ1-2, with D maybe TRBD1 (6 bases). This TCR was recovered from a young man with type 1 diabetes. The sample taken for sequencing was naive CD4+ T cells from blood. This CDR3 reads CASSYRQAPSNYGYTF. The CDR3 DNA follows: TGTGCCAGCAGCTACCGACAGGCGCCGTCTAACTATGGCTACACCTTC.